This TCR beta chain was captured in a study of Graves' ophthalmopathy and Graves' hyperthyroidism. This clonotype came up many times. Its cognate antigen is unknown. Overall study results and limits: The model's prediction of ophthalmopathy progression had around 70% sensitivity and approximately 77% specificity.

The CDR3 has 15 residues. The V segment lost 4 bases and the J segment 5 bases; nucleotides outside the gene matches: 7. CDR1 SGHTA and CDR2 FQGTGA come from the germline V gene. Investigators amplified TCR beta CDR3 regions from RNA transcripts. The first round was an RT-PCR with HTBI primers, and the second round was a multiplex PCR. MiXCR was run by TCRdb on the multiplex PCR reads, yielding one entry per CDR3 protein. The data show 450,000 or so distinct CDR3 sequences, 13% to 15% seen once. This chain links TRBV7-3 with TRBJ2-5, with 10 bases fitting TRBD1. Material for sequencing was blood. This clonotype was sampled from a woman in her thirties with Graves' ophthalmopathy. CDR3 nucleotides: TGTGCCAGCAGCTCGGGACAGGGGCCGTTTGAGACCCAGTACTTC. Its protein product is CASSSGQGPFETQYF. Complete variable domain (other parts from reference TRBV7-3 and TRBJ2-5): GAGVSQTPSNKVTEKGKYVELRCDPISGHTALYWYRQSLGQGPEFLIYFQGTGAADDSGLPNDRFFAVRPEGSVSTLKIQRTERGDSAVYLCASSSGQGPFETQYFGPGTRLLVL.